The rows below give T cell receptor beta chains drawn from one sample of a study of control samples from healthy donors and cancer patients. Some clones are missing from TCRdb's copy, which holds only in-frame ones; the method was immunoSEQ multiplex PCR. This sample carries around 140,000 clones, about nine tenths of them seen once, and the ten largest clones take 6% to 9.5%. The source material was PBMCs. Source of these receptors: a man aged 50 to 59 with head and neck cancer. The CDR3 runs from the conserved cysteine through the conserved F or W. The D gene is left open where the match is weak. Clone size appears in some rows only: once, few, many, or a class for an expanded clone.

d_call	v_call	clone_size	j_call	cdr3_aa	cdr3_nt
.	TRBV14	once	TRBJ2-5	CACSWGSQETQYF	TGTGCCTGCAGCTGGGGATCCCAAGAGACCCAGTACTTC
TRBD1	TRBV5-1	once	TRBJ2-7	CASSLVNRQGASEQYF	TGCGCCAGCAGCTTGGTAAACCGACAGGGGGCATCTGAGCAGTACTTC
TRBD2	TRBV3-1/TRBV3-2	.	TRBJ2-5	CASSQGLAGAGVETQYF	TGTGCCAGCAGCCAAGGACTAGCGGGAGCCGGCGTGGAGACCCAGTACTTC
.	TRBV6-5	once	TRBJ2-1	CASSYSKGMNEQFF	TGTGCCAGCAGTTACTCGAAGGGGATGAATGAGCAGTTCTTC
.	TRBV30	.	TRBJ1-2	CAWSLWEGGYTF	TGTGCCTGGAGTCTCTGGGAGGGTGGCTACACCTTC
.	TRBV5-1	.	TRBJ2-3	CASSFSASPGGFTDTQYF	TGCGCCAGCAGCTTTAGCGCCTCCCCCGGGGGATTCACAGATACGCAGTATTTT
TRBD2	TRBV30	.	TRBJ2-7	CAWSGAGGPRQYF	TGTGCCTGGAGCGGAGCGGGGGGGCCAAGGCAGTACTTC
.	TRBV14	.	TRBJ2-7	CASSLTGRVFSYEQYF	TGTGCCAGCAGCCTAACAGGGCGGGTCTTCTCCTACGAGCAGTACTTC
.	TRBV7-2	.	TRBJ2-5	CASSLAGAQETQYF	TGTGCCAGCAGCTTAGCGGGAGCCCAAGAGACCCAGTACTTC
TRBD2	TRBV4-2	.	TRBJ2-5	CASSQPLASGGAETQYF	TGTGCCAGCAGCCAACCCTTGGCTAGCGGGGGGGCAGAGACCCAGTACTTC
.	TRBV12-3/TRBV12-4	few	TRBJ2-7	CASSSGFYEQYF	TGTGCCAGCAGTTCTGGTTTCTACGAGCAGTACTTC
TRBD1	TRBV6-5	.	TRBJ2-7	CASRGTGVNEQYF	TGTGCCAGCAGAGGGACAGGGGTCAACGAGCAGTACTTC
TRBD1	TRBV3-1/TRBV3-2	.	TRBJ1-6	CASSQRTGHSPLHF	TGTGCCAGCAGCCAAAGGACAGGGCATTCACCCCTCCACTTT
TRBD2	TRBV7-9	few	TRBJ2-1	CASSYPTSGSIDEQFF	TGTGCCAGCAGCTACCCGACTAGCGGGAGTATTGATGAGCAGTTCTTC
.	TRBV20-1	.	TRBJ2-7	CSARDYYEQYF	TGCAGTGCTAGAGATTACTACGAGCAGTACTTC
.	TRBV4-1	.	TRBJ2-2	CASSQEPGGTGELFF	TGCGCCAGCAGCCAAGAACCGGGCGGCACCGGGGAGCTGTTTTTT
.	TRBV30	.	TRBJ2-4	CALNTPGFLGLNIQYF	TGTGCCTTAAACACCCCAGGCTTTTTAGGGCTTAACATTCAGTACTTC
TRBD1	TRBV4-1	.	TRBJ1-5	CASSQEVRRGRSQPQHF	TGCGCCAGCAGCCAAGAGGTCCGGAGGGGGCGCAGTCAGCCCCAGCATTTT
.	TRBV6-5	.	TRBJ1-1	CASSPRQVSEAFF	TGTGCCAGCAGTCCACGACAGGTCTCTGAAGCTTTCTTT
.	TRBV12-3/TRBV12-4	.	TRBJ1-2	CASISDGYGYTF	TGTGCCAGCATTTCGGATGGCTATGGCTACACCTTC
.	TRBV11-2	.	TRBJ2-3	CASSLGRDPSSDTQYF	TGTGCCAGCAGCTTGGGACGGGACCCATCCTCAGATACGCAGTATTTT
TRBD2	TRBV14	.	TRBJ2-2	CASSPLSSGFTGELFF	TGTGCCAGCAGCCCCCTATCTAGCGGATTCACCGGGGAGCTGTTTTTT
.	TRBV10-3	few	TRBJ1-5	CAIAREPEYQPQHF	TGTGCCATCGCCCGGGAACCAGAATATCAGCCCCAGCATTTT
TRBD2	TRBV3-1/TRBV3-2	.	TRBJ2-1	CASSQDWGLETEQFF	TGTGCCAGCAGCCAAGATTGGGGACTAGAGACTGAGCAGTTCTTC
.	TRBV12-3/TRBV12-4	.	TRBJ2-1	CASSSGLYAFF	TGTGCCAGCAGTTCTGGACTCTATGCGTTCTTC
.	TRBV28	.	TRBJ1-2	CASSTGNQYGYTF	TGTGCCAGCAGTACAGGGAACCAATATGGCTACACCTTC
TRBD1	TRBV19	.	TRBJ1-5	CASSIGTGASRPQHF	TGTGCCAGTAGTATTGGTACAGGGGCATCCCGGCCCCAGCATTTT
TRBD1	TRBV6-5	.	TRBJ2-1	CASSRQGLLDEQFF	TGTGCCAGCAGTAGACAGGGTCTTTTGGATGAGCAGTTCTTC
TRBD1	TRBV19	.	TRBJ1-5	CASSKPGQGNQPQHF	TGTGCCAGTAGTAAACCGGGACAGGGGAATCAGCCCCAGCATTTT
.	TRBV27	.	TRBJ2-3	CASSLASTDTQYF	TGTGCCAGCAGTTTAGCCAGCACAGATACGCAGTATTTT
.	TRBV19	.	TRBJ1-5	CASAADRGNQPQHF	TGTGCCAGTGCTGCGGACAGAGGAAATCAGCCCCAGCATTTT
TRBD2	TRBV5-1	.	TRBJ2-7	CASSSPTSGRDYEQYF	TGCGCCAGCAGCTCCCCCACTAGCGGGAGGGATTACGAGCAGTACTTC
TRBD1	TRBV6-5	.	TRBJ1-3	CASSYGGGAGNTIYF	TGTGCCAGCAGTTACGGAGGGGGCGCTGGAAACACCATATATTTT
TRBD2	TRBV2	.	TRBJ2-1	CASSETSGRVNEQFF	TGTGCCAGCAGCGAGACTAGCGGGAGGGTTAATGAGCAGTTCTTC
TRBD2	TRBV6-4	once	TRBJ2-1	CASSDQRTSGGDNEQFF	TGTGCCAGCAGTGACCAACGTACTAGCGGGGGGGACAATGAGCAGTTCTTC
.	TRBV18	few	TRBJ2-7	CASSLGAQTYEQYF	TGTGCCAGCTCCCTCGGGGCTCAAACCTACGAGCAGTACTTC
.	TRBV9	.	TRBJ2-3	CASSVVWGPGPTDTQYF	TGTGCCAGCAGCGTAGTTTGGGGGCCCGGCCCCACAGATACGCAGTATTTT
TRBD1	TRBV4-1	.	TRBJ1-1	CASSQFPGTGTTEAFF	TGCGCCAGCAGCCAATTTCCCGGGACAGGGACCACTGAAGCTTTCTTT
.	TRBV27	.	TRBJ1-3	CASSLSGTGNTIYF	TGTGCCAGCAGTTTGAGTGGCACTGGAAACACCATATATTTT
TRBD1	TRBV9	.	TRBJ1-2	CASSARDRGLEGYTF	TGTGCCAGCAGCGCCCGGGACAGGGGGCTAGAGGGCTACACCTTC
.	TRBV7-2	.	TRBJ2-3	CASSFTGGLTDTQYF	TGTGCCAGCAGCTTTACCGGAGGGCTCACAGATACGCAGTATTTT
.	TRBV27	.	TRBJ1-1	CAGSLGDEAFF	TGTGCCGGCAGTTTAGGGGATGAAGCTTTCTTT
.	TRBV28	.	TRBJ2-5	CASVAGRGRQETQYF	TGTGCCAGCGTCGCCGGCCGGGGACGTCAAGAGACCCAGTACTTC